The 29 T cell receptor beta chains below come from one sample, sequenced in a study of T cell responses to AZD1222 COVID-19 vaccine (dated by TCRdb to about 2021). Library generation was performed with the immunoSEQ multiplex PCR assay. TCRdb took over this immuneACCESS table, retaining in-frame rearrangements with V and J assigned. Such tables are incomplete; in checked studies, under half of the missing clones stem from an unresolved V gene, and the remainder is unexplained. The sample yields 150,000 to 200,000 clones; roughly nine tenths were counted once. The top ten constitute 2.5% to 3% of the sample. The time point label on this specimen signifies: baseline before first vaccination. Sequences were derived from peripheral blood, sampled on day 0 of AZD1222 vaccination. Receptor source: an adult in good health.

The chain is built from TRBV12-3 or TRBV12-4 and TRBJ1-5; D gene unclear. Between the trimmed V and J ends, which lost 1 base and 8 bases, there was a span of 9 bases. There are 13 residues in the CDR3. CDR3 DNA: TGTGCCAGCAGTTTAGGCATAATGGAGCCCCAGCATTTT. Amino acid sequence: CASSLGIMEPQHF.

V and J are TRBV19 and TRBJ1-1; TRBD1 aligns across 7 bases. V gave up 5 bases and J gave up 0 bases; unmatched junction bases: 3. The germline V gene has CDR1 LNHDA and CDR2 SQIVND (reference sequence). The CDR3 is 14 amino acids. CDR3 sequence reads: CASSETGLNTEAFF. Written as DNA, the CDR3 is TGTGCCAGTAGTGAGACAGGGTTGAACACTGAAGCTTTCTTT.

V is TRBV2 and J is TRBJ2-7, with 11 bases aligning to TRBD1. CDR3 length equals 15 residues. CDR1 and CDR2 from the germline V gene are SNHLY and FYNNEI. V shed 10 bases and J 5 bases; nucleotides not matched to a gene: 13. The CDR3 reads CANSYTGQGDHEQYF. The CDR3 DNA reads as TGTGCCAATTCCTATACGGGACAGGGGGATCACGAGCAGTACTTC.

J is TRBJ2-1 and V is TRBV11-2; the D gene is possibly TRBD1 (6 bases). V was cut by 2 bases and J by 5 bases, with 19 bases left in between. The germline gives CDR1 SGHAT, CDR2 FQNNGV. This CDR3 has 17 amino acids. CDR3 sequence reads: CASSLNVRGALHNEQFF. CDR3 nucleotides: TGTGCCAGCAGCTTAAACGTCAGGGGAGCACTGCACAATGAGCAGTTCTTC.

In its sample, this clone was seen once. The gene calls are TRBV2 and TRBJ1-2; D not resolved. CDR3 length equals 13 residues. The germline gives CDR1 SNHLY, CDR2 FYNNEI. The V end lost 3 bases, the J end lost 3 bases, and 8 bases lay between the germline ends. The CDR3 bases are TGTGCCAGCAGTGAGGTGGGCGACTATGGCTACACCTTC. It codes for CASSEVGDYGYTF.

About this clone itself: The same CDR3 is also encoded by other DNA sequences in this sample. The chain links TRBV12-3 or TRBV12-4 to TRBJ2-5; D not resolved. V gave up 1 base and J gave up 5 bases, with 5 bases separating them. The CDR3 totals 12 residues. In nucleotides, the CDR3 is TGTGCCAGCAGTTTAGGGCTGGAGACCCAGTACTTC. It yields the protein CASSLGLETQYF.

J is TRBJ1-1 and V is TRBV6-5; no clear D. The V gene's germline CDR1 is MNHEY and CDR2 SVGAGI. The CDR3 is 13 amino acids. V lost 4 bases and J lost 3, with 9 bases in between. CDR3 nucleotides: TGTGCCAGCAGTTGGGTCGGGGACACTGAAGCTTTCTTT. This codes for CASSWVGDTEAFF.

This sequence joins TRBV5-1 and TRBJ1-3, with D hard to call. V lost 4 bases and J 0 bases, leaving 11 bases between the germline ends. The CDR3 spans 15 residues. Germline V gene sequence: CDR1 SGHRS, CDR2 YFSETQ. The CDR3 region has the DNA TGCGCCAGCAGCCCGGTAGACCACTCTGGAAACACCATATATTTT. This encodes CASSPVDHSGNTIYF.

This rearrangement joins TRBV7-9 to TRBJ2-4, with a weak D call TRBD2 (6 bases). The germline V gene has CDR1 SEHNR and CDR2 FQNEAQ (reference sequence). This CDR3 is built from 17 residues. V gave up 5 bases and J gave up 0 bases, with 17 bases separating them. The CDR3 spells CASSAPGTQLAKNIQYF. CDR3 DNA sequence: TGTGCCAGCAGCGCCCCCGGGACTCAACTAGCCAAAAACATTCAGTACTTC.

This chain links TRBV27 with TRBJ2-1; D might be TRBD1 (5 bases). Germline V CDR1 and CDR2: MNHEY, SMNVEV (reference sequence). Trimming cost V 5 bases and J 1 base, with 9 bases left between them. The CDR3 spans 14 residues. The chain's CDR3 is CASSRQGSYNEQFF. DNA of the CDR3: TGTGCCAGCAGTAGGCAGGGATCCTACAATGAGCAGTTCTTC.

The CDR3 spells CASSLWDRVAEAFF. In DNA, the CDR3 is TGTGCCAGCAGTTTATGGGACAGGGTCGCTGAAGCTTTCTTT. The chain combines TRBV27 with TRBJ1-1, with TRBD1 identical over 9 bases. Germline V lookup: CDR1 MNHEY, CDR2 SMNVEV (reference sequence). The CDR3 is 14 amino acids. J was trimmed by 6 bases and V by 1 base; bases with no gene match: 3.

The CDR3 loop is CASSVAQTSGNNEQFF. The CDR3 nucleotides read TGTGCCAGCAGCGTAGCTCAGACTAGCGGGAACAATGAGCAGTTCTTC. The chain uses TRBV9 and TRBJ2-1, with 11 nucleotides matching TRBD2. The germline V gene encodes CDR1 SGDLS and CDR2 YYNGEE. V lost 0 bases, J lost 5 bases, and 4 bases stayed unmatched. CDR3 length: 16 residues.

V and J are TRBV6-1 and TRBJ1-5, with D unresolved. Germline V gene data show CDR1 as MNHNS and CDR2 as SASEGT. V was pared by 0 bases and J by 5 bases, with 11 bases between. The CDR3 loop spans 15 amino acids. The CDR3 is CASSEAGRRYQPQHF. The CDR3 DNA reads TGTGCCAGCAGTGAAGCCGGCAGAAGATATCAGCCCCAGCATTTT.

The chain has TRBV2 and TRBJ2-7, with D unclear. V gave up 6 bases and J gave up 2 bases, with 14 bases separating them. Germline-derived CDR1 and CDR2 are SNHLY and FYNNEI. The CDR3 covers 14 residues. CDR3 sequence: CASRNSRSAYEQYF. DNA for the CDR3: TGTGCCAGCAGAAACTCTAGGTCAGCCTACGAGCAGTACTTC.

V gene TRBV19 combines with J gene TRBJ2-2, with unresolved D. There are 13 residues in the CDR3. The V end was cut by 11 bases, the J end by 5 bases, with 15 bases between. The germline CDR1 and CDR2 sequences are LNHDA and SQIVND (reference sequence). CDR3 sequence: CALGPLKTGELFF. Written as DNA, the CDR3 is TGTGCCCTAGGGCCGTTGAAGACCGGGGAGCTGTTTTTT.

This clone was picked up a small number of times. The chain carries TRBV19 and TRBJ2-1, with 8 bases that match TRBD2. CDR1 is LNHDA, CDR2 SQIVND, per germline (reference sequence). With V trimmed by 2 bases and J by 3 bases, 6 bases remained unmatched. This CDR3 has 16 residues. Here the CDR3 DNA reads TGTGCCAGTAGTATATTCACTAGCGGAAACTACAATGAGCAGTTCTTC. The encoded protein is CASSIFTSGNYNEQFF.

This rearrangement joins TRBV7-3 to TRBJ1-1; a possible D gene is TRBD1 (6 bases). The germline V gene encodes CDR1 SGHTA and CDR2 FQGTGA. The CDR3 has 14 amino acids. The V end lost 4 bases, the J end lost 0 bases, and 9 bases lay between the germline ends. The CDR3 region has the DNA TGTGCCAGCAGCTCTGGACAGTTGAACACTGAAGCTTTCTTT. Protein product: CASSSGQLNTEAFF. Full variable domain (missing parts from reference TRBV7-3 and TRBJ1-1): GAGVSQTPSNKVTEKGKYVELRCDPISGHTALYWYRQSLGQGPEFLIYFQGTGAADDSGLPNDRFFAVRPEGSVSTLKIQRTERGDSAVYLCASSSGQLNTEAFFGQGTRLTVV.

The chain carries TRBV5-4 and TRBJ1-1; D is possibly TRBD1 (5 bases). The V gene's germline CDR1 is SGHNT and CDR2 YYREEE (reference sequence). V shed 5 bases and J shed 3 bases, with 11 bases lying between them. This CDR3 region has 13 residues. The CDR3 loop reads CASRGGGDTEAFF. In DNA, the CDR3 is TGTGCCAGCAGGGGCGGGGGGGACACTGAAGCTTTCTTT. The whole variable domain, filled in from reference TRBV5-4 and TRBJ1-1, reads ETGVTQSPTHLIKTRGQQVTLRCSSQSGHNTVSWYQQALGQGPQFIFQYYREEENGRGNFPPRFSGLQFPNYSSELNVNALELDDSALYLCASRGGGDTEAFFGQGTRLTVV.

The CDR3 reads CASRPRQGFNTGELFF. In DNA, the CDR3 is TGTGCCAGTAGACCCAGACAGGGGTTCAACACCGGGGAGCTGTTTTTT. The V call is TRBV19, the J call TRBJ2-2; TRBD1 matches 8 bases. CDR1 LNHDA and CDR2 SQIVND come from the germline V gene (reference sequence). The CDR3 loop spans 16 amino acids. J was trimmed by 2 bases and V by 6 bases; bases with no gene match: 8.

V gene TRBV6-1 combines with J gene TRBJ2-7, with D perhaps assigned TRBD1 or TRBD2 (7 bases each). With 2 bases removed from V and 7 bases from J, the gap between germline ends came to 12 bases. There are 13 residues in the CDR3. Per germline, CDR1 MNHNS and CDR2 SASEGT. In nucleotides, the CDR3 is TGTGCCAGCAGTGAAAGGGGGCGGGAGGAGCAGTACTTC. Translation gives CASSERGREEQYF.

The V call is TRBV12-3 or TRBV12-4, the J call TRBJ1-6; maybe TRBD1 (6 bases). The CDR3 totals 13 residues. Trimming left V 1 base short and J 10 bases short, with 8 bases between. The CDR3 is CASSLGQGSPLHF. CDR3 coding DNA: TGTGCCAGCAGTTTAGGCCAGGGGTCACCCCTCCACTTT.

With regard to this clone: Other DNA sequences in the same sample also yield this CDR3. V and J are TRBV14 and TRBJ1-6; D is perhaps TRBD1 (6 bases). The CDR3 is 14 residues long. The V gene's germline CDR1 is SGHDN and CDR2 FVKESK. V lost 2 bases and J lost 10, with 12 bases in between. CDR3 loop: CASSQTGRGSPLHF. The CDR3 region has the DNA TGTGCCAGCAGCCAAACAGGGAGAGGGTCACCCCTCCACTTT.

The genes are TRBV18 and TRBJ2-5; D may be TRBD1 (6 bases). V was cut by 6 bases and J by 3 bases, with 14 bases left in between. Germline assignment: CDR1 KGHSH and CDR2 LQKENI. CDR3 length equals 14 residues. The chain's CDR3 is CASSHDRLKETQYF. CDR3 sequence (DNA): TGTGCCAGCTCCCATGACAGGTTAAAAGAGACCCAGTACTTC.

This chain uses TRBV6-5 with TRBJ2-7; 10 bases are shared with TRBD1. The CDR3 extends over 13 amino acids. Germline V gene data show CDR1 as MNHEY and CDR2 as SVGAGI. The J segment lost 6 bases and the V segment lost 10 bases, leaving 9 bases of the junction unmatched. The DNA of the CDR3 is TGTGCCACTACTCCGGGACAGGGGCCCGAGCAGTACTTC. Translation gives CATTPGQGPEQYF.

The chain employs TRBV13 and TRBJ1-1; TRBD1 might be the D (6 bases). Trimming stripped 5 bases from V and 0 bases from J, with 13 bases between. The CDR3 contains 15 residues. In germline, CDR1 is PRHDT, CDR2 FYEKMQ (reference sequence). For the CDR3, the DNA is TGTGCCAGCAGCCCCTGGACAGCAATGAACACTGAAGCTTTCTTT. Its protein product is CASSPWTAMNTEAFF.

Here the CDR3 reads CASSLELGGAGYTF. Here the CDR3 DNA reads TGTGCCAGCAGCTTAGAGTTAGGGGGGGCTGGCTACACCTTC. The chain uses TRBV11-2 and TRBJ1-2, with D maybe TRBD1 (6 bases). CDR1 is SGHAT and CDR2 is FQNNGV in the germline V gene. This CDR3 is 14 amino acids long. V lost 0 bases, J lost 7 bases, and 12 bases lay in between. Supplemented by reference TRBV11-2 and TRBJ1-2, the full variable domain reads EAGVAQSPRYKIIEKRQSVAFWCNPISGHATLYWYQQILGQGPKLLIQFQNNGVVDDSQLPKDRFSAERLKGVDSTLKIQPAKLEDSAVYLCASSLELGGAGYTFGSGTRLTVV.

V gene TRBV7-9 combines with J gene TRBJ1-4; D might be TRBD1 (5 bases). CDR1 and CDR2 (germline): SEHNR, FQNEAQ (reference sequence). V lost 3 bases, J lost 2 bases, and 16 bases lay in between. The CDR3 is 17 residues long. The CDR3 nucleotides are TGTGCCAGCAGCTTCCCTAAAAAGGGACCCACTAATGAAAAACTGTTTTTT. It is translated as CASSFPKKGPTNEKLFF.

The V gene is TRBV5-1, the J gene TRBJ1-1; D possibly corresponds to TRBD1 (5 bases). The CDR3 is 12 residues long. V shed 4 bases and J shed 7 bases, with 11 bases lying between them. CDR1 and CDR2 (germline): SGHRS, YFSETQ. The CDR3 nucleotides are TGCGCCAGCAGCACCGGGACGGGTGAAGCTTTCTTT. This sequence encodes CASSTGTGEAFF. Full variable domain (outside the CDR3, taken from reference TRBV5-1 and TRBJ1-1): KAGVTQTPRYLIKTRGQQVTLSCSPISGHRSVSWYQQTPGQGLQFLFEYFSETQRNKGNFPGRFSGRQFSNSRSEMNVSTLELGDSALYLCASSTGTGEAFFGQGTRLTVV.

The CDR3 coding sequence is TGTGCCAGCAGCTTAATTCAGGGTACGAACGAGCAGTACTTC. This codes for CASSLIQGTNEQYF. The V and J genes are TRBV7-9 and TRBJ2-7, with D tentatively TRBD1 (5 bases). Germline CDR1 SEHNR, CDR2 FQNEAQ (reference sequence). V lost 2 bases and J 5 bases, leaving 13 bases between the germline ends. CDR3 length equals 14 residues.